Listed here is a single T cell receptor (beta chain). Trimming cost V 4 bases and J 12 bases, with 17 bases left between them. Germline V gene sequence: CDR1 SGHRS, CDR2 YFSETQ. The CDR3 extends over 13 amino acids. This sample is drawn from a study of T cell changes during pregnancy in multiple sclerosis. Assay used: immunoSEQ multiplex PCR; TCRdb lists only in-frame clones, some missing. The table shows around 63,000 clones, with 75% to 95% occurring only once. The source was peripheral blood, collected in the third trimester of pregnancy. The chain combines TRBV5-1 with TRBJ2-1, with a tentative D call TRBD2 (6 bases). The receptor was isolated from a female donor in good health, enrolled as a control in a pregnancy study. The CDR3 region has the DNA TGCGCCAGCAGCCCGAGCCGGGACTCTATGCAGTTCTTC. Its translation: CASSPSRDSMQFF.